Here is one T cell receptor (beta chain) with its context. TCRdb analysed the 5' RACE reads with MiXCR anew, one entry per CDR3 protein. The repertoire has under 150,000 distinct CDR3 sequences, 12% of them found once; the top ten carry around 16%. These data come from a study of spatial heterogeneity in lung cancer. Study-level information: Detected beta-chain sequences consistently exceeded alpha-chain sequences.

Specified time point: blood at routine non-recurrence follow-up after resection. Sequencing of whole RNA from tumor, nontumor lung or frozen PBMC involved no sorting. Deletions cut 2 bases from V and 0 bases from J, with 13 bases between. The CDR3 runs to 16 residues. CDR1 and CDR2 from the germline V gene are MNHNS and SASEGT. This clonotype was sampled from a male donor with early-stage non-small cell lung cancer. The chain is built from TRBV6-1 and TRBJ1-1; weak D call: TRBD1 (6 bases). The starting material was PBMCs, obtained at follow-up. CDR3: CASSEQPTGVNTEAFF. CDR3 DNA: TGTGCCAGCAGTGAACAACCGACAGGAGTGAACACTGAAGCTTTCTTT.